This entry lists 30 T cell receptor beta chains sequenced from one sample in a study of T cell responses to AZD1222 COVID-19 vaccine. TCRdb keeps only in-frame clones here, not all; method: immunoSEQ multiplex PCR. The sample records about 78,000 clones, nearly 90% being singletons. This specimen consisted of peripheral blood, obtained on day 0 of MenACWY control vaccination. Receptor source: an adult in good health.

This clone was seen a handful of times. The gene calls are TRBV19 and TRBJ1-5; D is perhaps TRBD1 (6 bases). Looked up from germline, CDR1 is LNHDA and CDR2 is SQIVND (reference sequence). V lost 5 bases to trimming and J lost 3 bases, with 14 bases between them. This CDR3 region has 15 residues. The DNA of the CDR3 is TGTGCCAGTAGTCCTACAGGGCACCCCAATCAGCCCCAGCATTTT. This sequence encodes CASSPTGHPNQPQHF. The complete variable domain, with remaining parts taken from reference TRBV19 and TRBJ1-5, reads DGGITQSPKYLFRKEGQNVTLSCEQNLNHDAMYWYRQDPGQGLRLIYYSQIVNDFQKGDIAEGYSVSREKKESFPLTVTSAQKNPTAFYLCASSPTGHPNQPQHFGDGTRLSIL.

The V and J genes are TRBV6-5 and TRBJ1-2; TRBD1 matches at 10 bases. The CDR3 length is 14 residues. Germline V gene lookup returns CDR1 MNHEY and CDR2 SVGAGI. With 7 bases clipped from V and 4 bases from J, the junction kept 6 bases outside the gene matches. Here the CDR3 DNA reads TGTGCCAGCACCGGACAGGGGGGATCCTATGGCTACACCTTC. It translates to CASTGQGGSYGYTF.

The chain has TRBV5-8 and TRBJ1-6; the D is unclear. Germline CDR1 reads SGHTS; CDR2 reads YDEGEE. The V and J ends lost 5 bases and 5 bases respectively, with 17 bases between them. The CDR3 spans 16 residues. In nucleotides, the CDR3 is TGTGCCAGCAGTACCCTGTACGGCGGGGATAATTCACCCCTCCACTTT. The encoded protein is CASSTLYGGDNSPLHF.

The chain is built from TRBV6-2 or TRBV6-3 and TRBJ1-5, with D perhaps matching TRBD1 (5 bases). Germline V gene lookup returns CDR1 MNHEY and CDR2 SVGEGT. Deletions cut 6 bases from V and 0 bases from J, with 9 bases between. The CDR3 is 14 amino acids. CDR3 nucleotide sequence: TGTGCCAGCAGCCAGACAGATAGCAATCAGCCCCAGCATTTT. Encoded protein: CASSQTDSNQPQHF.

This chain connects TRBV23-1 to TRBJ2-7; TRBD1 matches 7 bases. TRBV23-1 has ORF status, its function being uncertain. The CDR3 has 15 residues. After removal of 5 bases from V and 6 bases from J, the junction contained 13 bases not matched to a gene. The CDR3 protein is CASSSRDRRPSEQYF. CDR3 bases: TGCGCCAGCAGTAGCCGGGACAGACGTCCTTCCGAGCAGTACTTC.

CDR3 bases: TGTGCCAGCAGCCAAGGACAGAGCTATGGCTACACCTTC. Its protein is CASSQGQSYGYTF. The rearrangement uses TRBV4-2 and TRBJ1-2; weak D call: TRBD1 (5 bases). Trimming pared 1 base from V and 4 bases from J, leaving 7 bases between. This CDR3 comprises 13 residues. Looked up from germline, CDR1 is LGHNA and CDR2 is YNFKEQ.

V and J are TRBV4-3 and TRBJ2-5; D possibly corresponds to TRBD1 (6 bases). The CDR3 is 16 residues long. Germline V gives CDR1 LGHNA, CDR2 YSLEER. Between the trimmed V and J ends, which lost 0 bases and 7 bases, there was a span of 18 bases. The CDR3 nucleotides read TGCGCCAGCAGCCAAGATCCCGCAGGGGCTGGGGGGACCCAGTACTTC. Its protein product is CASSQDPAGAGGTQYF.

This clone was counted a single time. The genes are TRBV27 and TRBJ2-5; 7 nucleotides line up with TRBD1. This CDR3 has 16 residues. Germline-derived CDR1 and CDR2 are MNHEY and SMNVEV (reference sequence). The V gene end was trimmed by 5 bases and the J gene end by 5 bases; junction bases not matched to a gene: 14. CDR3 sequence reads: CASSVKGTVIRETQYF. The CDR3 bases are TGTGCCAGCAGTGTCAAGGGGACAGTGATTCGGGAGACCCAGTACTTC.

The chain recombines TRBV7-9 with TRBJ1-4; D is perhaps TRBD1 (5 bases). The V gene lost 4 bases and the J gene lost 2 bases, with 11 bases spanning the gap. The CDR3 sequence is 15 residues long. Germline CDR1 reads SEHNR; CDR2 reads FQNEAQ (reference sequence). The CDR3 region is CASSSPGRTNEKLFF. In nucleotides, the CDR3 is TGTGCCAGCAGCTCTCCAGGGCGCACTAATGAAAAACTGTTTTTT.

CDR3 DNA sequence: TGTGCCAGCAGTTCCGTAACCGGGACAGTCTATGGCTACACCTTC. It is translated as CASSSVTGTVYGYTF. V usage is TRBV6-5 and J usage is TRBJ1-2, with 7 nucleotides matching TRBD1. The CDR3 contains 15 residues. The V segment lost 4 bases and the J segment 4 bases; nucleotides outside the gene matches: 9. Germline loops: CDR1 MNHEY, CDR2 SVGAGI.

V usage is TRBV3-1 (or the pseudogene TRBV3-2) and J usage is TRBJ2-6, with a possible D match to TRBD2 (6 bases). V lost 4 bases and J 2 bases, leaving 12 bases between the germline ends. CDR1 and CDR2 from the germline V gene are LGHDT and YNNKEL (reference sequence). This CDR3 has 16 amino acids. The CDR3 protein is CASSRLGGTGANVLTF. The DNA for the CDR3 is TGTGCCAGCAGCCGACTAGGAGGAACTGGGGCCAACGTCCTGACTTTC.

CDR3 sequence reads: CASSRGAFSAAGNTIYF. The DNA for the CDR3 is TGTGCCAGCAGTCGTGGTGCCTTCTCAGCCGCTGGAAACACCATATATTTT. The rearrangement links TRBV25-1 to TRBJ1-3; unclear D gene. Germline V gives CDR1 MGHDK, CDR2 SYGVNS. Trimming stripped 5 bases from V and 2 bases from J, with 19 bases between. The CDR3 is made up of 17 amino acids.

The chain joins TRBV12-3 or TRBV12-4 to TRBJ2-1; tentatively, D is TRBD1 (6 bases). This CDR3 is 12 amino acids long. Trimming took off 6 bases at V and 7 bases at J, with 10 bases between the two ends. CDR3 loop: CASRFTGNEQFF. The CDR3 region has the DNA TGTGCCAGCAGGTTTACAGGGAATGAGCAGTTCTTC.

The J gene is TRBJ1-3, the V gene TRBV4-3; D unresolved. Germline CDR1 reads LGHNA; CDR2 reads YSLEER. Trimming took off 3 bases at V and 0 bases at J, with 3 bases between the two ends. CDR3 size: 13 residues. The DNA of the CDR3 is TGCGCCAGCAGCCAGGCCTCTGGAAACACCATATATTTT. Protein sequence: CASSQASGNTIYF.

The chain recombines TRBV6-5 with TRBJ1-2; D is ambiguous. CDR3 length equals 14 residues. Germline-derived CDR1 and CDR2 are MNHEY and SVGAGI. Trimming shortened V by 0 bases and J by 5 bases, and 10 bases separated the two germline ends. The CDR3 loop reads CASSYSSARYGYTF. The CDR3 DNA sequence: TGTGCCAGCAGTTACTCGAGCGCGCGGTATGGCTACACCTTC.

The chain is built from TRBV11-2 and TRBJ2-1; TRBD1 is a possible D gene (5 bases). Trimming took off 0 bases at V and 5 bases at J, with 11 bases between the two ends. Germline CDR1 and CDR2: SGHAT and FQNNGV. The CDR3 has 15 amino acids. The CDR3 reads CASSLDRALNNEQFF. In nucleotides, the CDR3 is TGTGCCAGCAGCTTAGACAGGGCCCTCAACAATGAGCAGTTCTTC.

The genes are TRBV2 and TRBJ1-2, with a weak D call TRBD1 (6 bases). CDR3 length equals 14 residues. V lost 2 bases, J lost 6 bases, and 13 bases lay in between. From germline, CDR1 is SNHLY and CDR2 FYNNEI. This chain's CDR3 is CASSERFDRHGYTF. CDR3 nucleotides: TGTGCCAGCAGTGAACGTTTCGACAGGCATGGCTACACCTTC.

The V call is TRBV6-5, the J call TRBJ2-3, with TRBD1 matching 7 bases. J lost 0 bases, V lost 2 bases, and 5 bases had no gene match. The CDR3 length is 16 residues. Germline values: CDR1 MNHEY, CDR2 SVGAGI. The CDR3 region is CASSYRGRGSTDTQYF. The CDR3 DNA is TGTGCCAGCAGTTACCGGGGCAGGGGGAGCACAGATACGCAGTATTTT.

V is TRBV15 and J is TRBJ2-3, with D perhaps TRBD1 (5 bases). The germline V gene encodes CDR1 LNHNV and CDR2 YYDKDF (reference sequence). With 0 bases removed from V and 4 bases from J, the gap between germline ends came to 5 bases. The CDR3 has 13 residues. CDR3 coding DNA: TGTGCCACCAGCAGAGAACAGGCAGATACGCAGTATTTT. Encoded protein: CATSREQADTQYF. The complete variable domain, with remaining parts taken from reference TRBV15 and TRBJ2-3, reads DAMVIQNPRYQVTQFGKPVTLSCSQTLNHNVMYWYQQKSSQAPKLLFHYYDKDFNNEADTPDNFQSRRPNTSFCFLDIRSPGLGDTAMYLCATSREQADTQYFGPGTRLTVL.

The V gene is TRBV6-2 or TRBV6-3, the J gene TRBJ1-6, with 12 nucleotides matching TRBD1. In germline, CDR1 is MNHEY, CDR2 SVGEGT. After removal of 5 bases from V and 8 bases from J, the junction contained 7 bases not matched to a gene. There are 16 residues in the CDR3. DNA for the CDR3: TGTGCCAGCAGTGTGGGGACAGGGGGCGCGGATTCACCCCTCCACTTT. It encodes CASSVGTGGADSPLHF.

The CDR3 reads CASSPRTAGDGYTF. The CDR3 coding sequence is TGTGCCAGCAGCCCCCGGACGGCGGGCGACGGCTACACCTTC. The chain carries TRBV5-6 and TRBJ1-2; D is ambiguous. The CDR3 contains 14 residues. V was pared by 4 bases and J by 8 bases, with 18 bases between. Germline V gives CDR1 SGHDT, CDR2 YYEEEE.

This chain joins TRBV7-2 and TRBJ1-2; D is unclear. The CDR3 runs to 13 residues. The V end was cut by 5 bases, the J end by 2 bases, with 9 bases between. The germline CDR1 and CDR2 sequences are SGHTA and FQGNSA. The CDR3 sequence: CASSPDRNYGYTF. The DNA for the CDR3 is TGTGCCAGCAGCCCCGACCGGAACTATGGCTACACCTTC.

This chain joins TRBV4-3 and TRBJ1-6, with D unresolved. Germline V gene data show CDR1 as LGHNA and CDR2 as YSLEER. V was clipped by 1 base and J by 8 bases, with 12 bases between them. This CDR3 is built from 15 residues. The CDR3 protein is CASSQVLGLYSPLHF. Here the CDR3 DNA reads TGCGCCAGCAGCCAAGTTCTAGGGCTGTATTCACCCCTCCACTTT.

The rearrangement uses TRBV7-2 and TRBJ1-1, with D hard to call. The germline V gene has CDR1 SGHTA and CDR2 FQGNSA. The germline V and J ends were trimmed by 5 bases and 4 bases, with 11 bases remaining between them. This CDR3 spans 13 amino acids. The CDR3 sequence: CASSQREPTEAFF. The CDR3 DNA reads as TGTGCCAGCAGCCAGAGGGAACCCACTGAAGCTTTCTTT.

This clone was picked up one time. The CDR3 spells CASSLGGNTIYF. CDR3 in DNA: TGTGCCAGCAGTTTAGGGGGAAACACCATATATTTT. This sequence joins TRBV12-3 or TRBV12-4 and TRBJ1-3; D not certain. V was cut by 1 base and J by 4 bases, with 2 bases left in between. The CDR3 has 12 amino acids.

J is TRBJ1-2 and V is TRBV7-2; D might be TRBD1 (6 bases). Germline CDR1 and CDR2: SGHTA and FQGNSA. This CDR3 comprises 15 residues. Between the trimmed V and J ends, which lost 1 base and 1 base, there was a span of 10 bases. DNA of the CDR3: TGTGCCAGCAGCTTAGTCCCACAGGGTAACTATGGCTACACCTTC. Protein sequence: CASSLVPQGNYGYTF.

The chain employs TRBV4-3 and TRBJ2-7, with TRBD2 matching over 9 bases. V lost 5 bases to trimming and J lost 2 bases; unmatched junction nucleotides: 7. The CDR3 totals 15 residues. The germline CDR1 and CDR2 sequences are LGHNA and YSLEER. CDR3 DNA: TGCGCCAGCAGCAACGGAATAGCGGGGGCCTACGAGCAGTACTTC. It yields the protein CASSNGIAGAYEQYF.

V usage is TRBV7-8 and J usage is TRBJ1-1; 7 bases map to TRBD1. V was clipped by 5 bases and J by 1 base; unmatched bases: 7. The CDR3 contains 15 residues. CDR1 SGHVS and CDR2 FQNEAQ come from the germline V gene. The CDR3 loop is CASSPWTGPNTEAFF. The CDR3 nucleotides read TGTGCCAGCAGCCCCTGGACAGGACCGAACACTGAAGCTTTCTTT.

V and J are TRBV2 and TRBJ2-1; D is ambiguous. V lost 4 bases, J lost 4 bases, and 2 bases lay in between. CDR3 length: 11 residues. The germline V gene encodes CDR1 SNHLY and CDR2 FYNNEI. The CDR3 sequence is CASSGYNEQFF. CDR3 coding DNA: TGTGCCAGCAGTGGGTACAATGAGCAGTTCTTC.

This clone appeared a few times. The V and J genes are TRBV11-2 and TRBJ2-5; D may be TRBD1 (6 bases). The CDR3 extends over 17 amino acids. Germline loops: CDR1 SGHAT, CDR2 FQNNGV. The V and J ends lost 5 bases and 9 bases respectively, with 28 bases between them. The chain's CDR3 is CASSPSPGHGGRLAQYF. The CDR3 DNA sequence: TGTGCCAGCAGCCCCTCACCGGGACACGGCGGGCGTCTGGCCCAGTACTTC.